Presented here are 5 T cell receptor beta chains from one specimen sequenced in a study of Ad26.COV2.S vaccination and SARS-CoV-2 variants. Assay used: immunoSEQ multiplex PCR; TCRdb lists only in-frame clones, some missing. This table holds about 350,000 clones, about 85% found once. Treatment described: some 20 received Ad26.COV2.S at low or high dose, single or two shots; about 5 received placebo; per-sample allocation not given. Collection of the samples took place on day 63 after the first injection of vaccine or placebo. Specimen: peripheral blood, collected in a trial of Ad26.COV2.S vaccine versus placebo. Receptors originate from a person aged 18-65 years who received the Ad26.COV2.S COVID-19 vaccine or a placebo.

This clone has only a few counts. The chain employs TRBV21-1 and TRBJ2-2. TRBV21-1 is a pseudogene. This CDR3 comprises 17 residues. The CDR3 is CASSKVACRRNTGELFF. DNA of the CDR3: TGTGCCAGCAGCAAAGTTGCTTGCAGGAGGAACACCGGGGAGCTGTTTTTT.

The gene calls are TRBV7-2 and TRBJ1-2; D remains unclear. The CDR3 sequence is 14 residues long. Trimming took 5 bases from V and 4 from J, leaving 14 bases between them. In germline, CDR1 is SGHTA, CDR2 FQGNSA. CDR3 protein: CASSPGVAPYGYTF. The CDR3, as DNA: TGTGCCAGCAGCCCCGGGGTTGCCCCCTATGGCTACACCTTC. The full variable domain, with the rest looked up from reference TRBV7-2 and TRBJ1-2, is GAGVSQSPSNKVTEKGKDVELRCDPISGHTALYWYRQSLGQGLEFLIYFQGNSAPDKSGLPSDRFSAERTGGSVSTLTIQRTQQEDSAVYLCASSPGVAPYGYTFGSGTRLTVV.

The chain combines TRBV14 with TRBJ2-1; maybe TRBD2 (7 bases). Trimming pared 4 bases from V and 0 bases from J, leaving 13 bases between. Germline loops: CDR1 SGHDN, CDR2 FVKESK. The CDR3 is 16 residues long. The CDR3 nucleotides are TGTGCCAGCAGCCCCTGGGAGGGGGTCTCCTACAATGAGCAGTTCTTC. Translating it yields CASSPWEGVSYNEQFF. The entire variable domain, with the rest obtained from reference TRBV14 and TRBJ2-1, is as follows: EAGVTQFPSHSVIEKGQTVTLRCDPISGHDNLYWYRRVMGKEIKFLLHFVKESKQDESGMPNNRFLAERTGGTYSTLKVQPAELEDSGVYFCASSPWEGVSYNEQFFGPGTRLTVL.

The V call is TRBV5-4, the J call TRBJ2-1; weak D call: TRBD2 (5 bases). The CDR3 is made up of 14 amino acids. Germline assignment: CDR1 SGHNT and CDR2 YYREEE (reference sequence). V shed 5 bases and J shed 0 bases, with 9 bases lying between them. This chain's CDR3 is CASRTGSSYNEQFF. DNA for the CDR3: TGTGCCAGCAGGACGGGGAGCTCCTACAATGAGCAGTTCTTC.

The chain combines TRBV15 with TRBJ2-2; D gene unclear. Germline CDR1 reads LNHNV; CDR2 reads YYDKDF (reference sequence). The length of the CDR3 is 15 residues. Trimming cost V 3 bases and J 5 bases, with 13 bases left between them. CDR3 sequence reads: CATSSLGDLTGELFF. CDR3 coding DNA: TGTGCCACCAGCAGTCTTGGGGATCTGACCGGGGAGCTGTTTTTT.